Each of the 14 T cell receptor beta chains below was sequenced from the same sample in a study of identifying expanded T cells in peripheral blood. Only in-frame clones appear in the TCRdb table, and some are missing; sequencing was by immunoSEQ multiplex PCR. The top ten clones hold about 8.6% of a sample with over 100,000 clones, around 89% of them seen once. The specimen was blood. The receptors shown here come from a person aged 18-70 years in good health.

The chain uses TRBV18 and TRBJ2-1, with TRBD2 matching over 10 bases. Germline CDR1 reads KGHSH; CDR2 reads LQKENI. Losses at the gene ends were 1 base for V and 9 bases for J; bases not matched to a gene: 12. The CDR3 runs 17 residues. CDR3 sequence: CASSPLTSLAGASEQFF. The CDR3 DNA sequence: TGTGCCAGCTCACCACTAACTAGTCTAGCGGGAGCTTCTGAGCAGTTCTTC.

A single count supports this clone. The rearrangement joins TRBV5-1 to TRBJ2-3, with D possibly TRBD1 on 5 matching bases. Germline loops: CDR1 SGHRS, CDR2 YFSETQ. The CDR3 loop spans 13 amino acids. The V and J ends lost 1 base and 8 bases respectively, with 11 bases between them. DNA for the CDR3: TGCGCCAGCAGCTTGAGGGGTACTGGTACGCAGTATTTT. Its translation is CASSLRGTGTQYF.

The sample holds a few counts of this clone. This sequence joins TRBV30 and TRBJ1-2; 7 bases agree with TRBD1. CDR3 length equals 15 residues. The junction had 11 bases not matched to a gene; V was cut back by 3 bases and J by 4 bases. Germline V gives CDR1 GTSNPN, CDR2 SVGIG (reference sequence). This CDR3 is CAWREGPGQSYGYTF. CDR3 coding DNA: TGTGCCTGGAGGGAGGGACCGGGACAGAGCTATGGCTACACCTTC.

The chain employs TRBV29-1 and TRBJ2-2; D gene unclear. The germline CDR1 and CDR2 sequences are SQVTM and ANQGSEA. The ends were cut back, 0 bases at V and 7 bases at J, with 6 bases in the middle. CDR3 length equals 12 residues. The CDR3 DNA reads as TGCAGCGTTGAAGATCGTGGCGGGGAGCTGTTTTTT. It is translated as CSVEDRGGELFF.

This chain links TRBV5-8 with TRBJ1-5, with TRBD1 matching 8 bases. The J segment lost 4 bases and the V segment lost 2 bases, leaving 2 bases of the junction unmatched. The CDR3 covers 14 residues. Germline V gene sequence: CDR1 SGHTS, CDR2 YDEGEE. The CDR3 region has the DNA TGTGCCAGCAGCTTACGACAGGGGAATCAGCCCCAGCATTTT. Translating gives CASSLRQGNQPQHF.

CDR3 sequence (DNA): TGTGCCAGTAGTACGGGGACAGGGAGCCACAATGAGCAGTTCTTC. The encoded protein is CASSTGTGSHNEQFF. The J gene is TRBJ2-1, the V gene TRBV19; 9 bases fit TRBD1. Germline V gives CDR1 LNHDA, CDR2 SQIVND (reference sequence). J was trimmed by 5 bases and V by 4 bases; bases with no gene match: 6. There are 15 residues in the CDR3.

This chain connects TRBV27 to TRBJ2-3; TRBD2 matches 12 bases. This CDR3 is 14 amino acids long. The V segment lost 6 bases and the J segment 4 bases; nucleotides outside the gene matches: 2. Per germline, CDR1 MNHEY and CDR2 SMNVEV (reference sequence). The CDR3 protein is CASRLAGGADTQYF. The CDR3, as DNA: TGTGCCAGCAGGCTAGCGGGGGGGGCAGATACGCAGTATTTT.

V usage is TRBV5-1 and J usage is TRBJ1-2; D not certain. Germline CDR1 SGHRS, CDR2 YFSETQ. The V end lost 3 bases, the J end lost 4 bases, and 13 bases lay between the germline ends. This CDR3 has 14 residues. CDR3 sequence reads: CASSWTDGSYGYTF. The DNA of the CDR3 is TGCGCCAGCAGCTGGACCGACGGATCCTATGGCTACACCTTC.

The chain recombines TRBV2 with TRBJ2-3, with TRBD2 matching over 10 bases. There are 16 residues in the CDR3. CDR1 and CDR2 (germline): SNHLY, FYNNEI. V trimming: 3 bases; J trimming: 4 bases; junction bases outside the gene matches: 7. The CDR3 reads CASSEGSSGSPDTQYF. The DNA of the CDR3 is TGTGCCAGCAGTGAGGGGTCTAGCGGGAGTCCAGATACGCAGTATTTT.

Worth noting for this clone: This sample includes further DNA sequences coding for the same CDR3. The chain recombines TRBV5-1 with TRBJ1-3, with 10 bases matching TRBD1. Germline V CDR1 and CDR2: SGHRS, YFSETQ. The CDR3 is 16 residues long. The J segment lost 2 bases and the V segment lost 0 bases, leaving 2 bases of the junction unmatched. DNA of the CDR3: TGCGCCAGCAGCTTGGGACAGGGGGCGACTGGAAACACCATATATTTT. Protein: CASSLGQGATGNTIYF.

The chain recombines TRBV18 with TRBJ2-3; TRBD1 matches 10 bases. Trimming at V came to 1 base and at J to 3 bases, leaving 10 bases not matched to a gene. The CDR3 runs 18 residues. The V gene's germline CDR1 is KGHSH and CDR2 LQKENI. The CDR3 sequence is CASSPLNSDRGETDTQYF. CDR3 in DNA: TGTGCCAGCTCACCACTAAACTCGGACAGGGGGGAGACAGATACGCAGTATTTT.

The rearrangement joins TRBV19 to TRBJ1-5; no reliable D call. The V end was cut by 0 bases, the J end by 4 bases, with 10 bases between. The CDR3 length is 15 residues. Per germline, CDR1 LNHDA and CDR2 SQIVND (reference sequence). The CDR3 region has the DNA TGTGCCAGTAGTATAGAGGGTCTAACAAATCAGCCCCAGCATTTT. Translated, it gives CASSIEGLTNQPQHF.

The CDR3 region has the DNA TGTGCCAGCAGCTTAGGCGGGACTAGCGGGAATGAGCAGTTCTTC. Residues: CASSLGGTSGNEQFF. The chain recombines TRBV5-4 with TRBJ2-1; TRBD2 matches 12 bases. Germline assignment: CDR1 SGHNT and CDR2 YYREEE (reference sequence). This CDR3 is 15 amino acids long. V shed 2 bases and J 7 bases; nucleotides not matched to a gene: 4. The complete variable domain, with remaining parts taken from reference TRBV5-4 and TRBJ2-1, reads ETGVTQSPTHLIKTRGQQVTLRCSSQSGHNTVSWYQQALGQGPQFIFQYYREEENGRGNFPPRFSGLQFPNYSSELNVNALELDDSALYLCASSLGGTSGNEQFFGPGTRLTVL.

The chain has TRBV14 and TRBJ2-1; possible D gene TRBD2, 5 bases. The CDR3 loop spans 15 amino acids. CDR1 is SGHDN, CDR2 FVKESK, per germline. V lost 0 bases and J 2 bases, leaving 8 bases between the germline ends. The CDR3 loop is CASSQDSGTYNEQFF. CDR3 in DNA: TGTGCCAGCAGCCAAGACTCCGGGACCTACAATGAGCAGTTCTTC.